The 16 T cell receptor beta chains reported below all come from one sample, sequenced in a study of robustness of blood B and T cell sequencing. TCR beta repertoires were quantified from mRNA rather than genomic DNA. cDNA synthesis used template switching with a 5' universal priming oligo. Every cDNA molecule received a random 12-nucleotide UMI from the template-switch oligo. TCRdb processed the PCR reads anew with MiXCR; each CDR3 protein has one entry. The repertoire has some 1,600 distinct CDR3 sequences, less than 60% of them found once; the top ten carry roughly two fifths. The sequenced sample was peripheral blood. The receptors stem from a human donor in good health.

This chain links TRBV5-6 with TRBJ1-4; D gene unclear. The CDR3 is 15 residues long. Germline CDR1 SGHDT, CDR2 YYEEEE. The V and J ends lost 0 bases and 4 bases respectively, with 10 bases between them. The DNA for the CDR3 is TGTGCCAGCAGCTTGGAACGGGGAAATAATGAAAAACTGTTTTTT. Translated: CASSLERGNNEKLFF.

This chain uses TRBV11-1 with TRBJ2-3, with D unclear. CDR3 size: 15 residues. Trimming cost V 6 bases and J 4 bases, with 17 bases left between them. The V gene's germline CDR1 is SGHAT and CDR2 FQDESV (reference sequence). The CDR3 DNA reads as TGTGCCAGCAGTCCCCTCTCCGGCCCCCCAGATACGCAGTATTTT. Translated: CASSPLSGPPDTQYF.

V and J are TRBV19 and TRBJ1-5; 7 bases are shared with TRBD1. CDR1 is LNHDA and CDR2 is SQIVND in the germline V gene (reference sequence). V trimming: 7 bases; J trimming: 4 bases; junction bases outside the gene matches: 4. This CDR3 contains 13 residues. CDR3 DNA sequence: TGTGCCAGTAACGACAGGGATAATCAGCCCCAGCATTTT. It translates to CASNDRDNQPQHF.

The chain recombines TRBV2 with TRBJ2-2; maybe TRBD1 (5 bases). Trimming removed 4 bases from V and 1 base from J, with 10 bases in between. Germline CDR1 is SNHLY and CDR2 is FYNNEI. This CDR3 contains 15 residues. Here the CDR3 reads CASSGLDRNTGELFF. The CDR3 DNA is TGTGCCAGCAGTGGATTAGACAGGAACACCGGGGAGCTGTTTTTT.

As DNA, the CDR3 is TGTGCCAGCAGCTGGAGCGGGGGGGTCGGCAATGAGCAGTTCTTC. It translates to CASSWSGGVGNEQFF. The chain couples TRBV11-3 to TRBJ2-1; 10 bases match TRBD2. The CDR3 extends over 15 amino acids. Per germline, CDR1 SGHNT and CDR2 YENEEA. After removal of 4 bases from V and 6 bases from J, the junction contained 6 bases not matched to a gene.

This clonotype was found once. The chain carries TRBV27 and TRBJ1-1; perhaps TRBD1 as D (5 bases). CDR1 is MNHEY and CDR2 is SMNVEV in the germline V gene (reference sequence). The CDR3 totals 13 residues. The V end was cut by 2 bases, the J end by 4 bases, with 8 bases between. CDR3 nucleotides: TGTGCCAGCAGTTTAGCACAGGCCACTGAAGCTTTCTTT. Translated: CASSLAQATEAFF.

This rearrangement joins TRBV11-1 to TRBJ2-1; D is unclear. The CDR3 length is 11 residues. CDR1 is SGHAT and CDR2 is FQDESV in the germline V gene (reference sequence). The V end lost 8 bases, the J end lost 7 bases, and 9 bases lay between the germline ends. This CDR3 reads CASREGNEQFF. DNA for the CDR3: TGTGCCAGCCGTGAAGGGAATGAGCAGTTCTTC.

The CDR3 loop is CASSLLGTDTEAFF. CDR3 DNA: TGTGCCAGCAGCCTGCTGGGGACAGACACTGAAGCTTTCTTT. This chain connects TRBV13 to TRBJ1-1; TRBD1 matches at 7 bases. The CDR3 loop spans 14 amino acids. Per germline, CDR1 PRHDT and CDR2 FYEKMQ (reference sequence). V gave up 5 bases and J gave up 3 bases; unmatched junction bases: 6.

In this sample, this clonotype turned up a few times. The chain uses TRBV6-5 and TRBJ2-2; no clear D gene. This CDR3 is 14 amino acids long. Germline V gene sequence: CDR1 MNHEY, CDR2 SVGAGI. V was cut by 4 bases and J by 1 base, with 7 bases left in between. The CDR3 here is CASSSNKNTGELFF. In nucleotides, the CDR3 is TGTGCCAGCAGTTCCAACAAGAACACCGGGGAGCTGTTTTTT.

Regarding this clonotype: At one end, the junction sequence differs from germline, possibly due to a read error. This chain connects TRBV4-1 to TRBJ1-2; D not resolved. Germline lookup yields CDR1 MGHRA and CDR2 YSYEKL. The CDR3 runs to 14 residues. The CDR3, as DNA: TGTGCCAGCAGCCAACCAGAAACTAACTATGGCTACACCTTC. It specifies CASSQPETNYGYTF.

This clonotype is a singleton in its sample. The chain has TRBV10-3 and TRBJ1-2, with D perhaps TRBD1 (5 bases). The V gene's germline CDR1 is ENHRY and CDR2 SYGVKD. Trimming removed 4 bases at V and 8 bases at J, with 23 bases between. The CDR3 is 16 amino acids. CDR3 sequence reads: CAISGGGAGTIEGYTF. The CDR3 bases are TGTGCCATCAGTGGGGGGGGAGCCGGTACGATCGAGGGCTACACCTTC.

The rearrangement uses TRBV20-1 and TRBJ2-4; possibly TRBD2 for D (6 bases). The V gene's germline CDR1 is DFQATT and CDR2 SNEGSKA (reference sequence). CDR3 length: 15 amino acids. V lost 4 bases, J lost 1 base, and 14 bases lay in between. The CDR3 sequence: CSATGHGGAKNIQYF. CDR3 bases: TGCAGTGCTACTGGACATGGAGGGGCCAAAAACATTCAGTACTTC.

This rearrangement joins TRBV19 to TRBJ2-1; D not resolved. The CDR3 has 14 amino acids. Deletions cut 3 bases from V and 4 bases from J, with 10 bases between. CDR1 and CDR2 (germline): LNHDA, SQIVND (reference sequence). CDR3 region: CASSIMSEYNEQFF. DNA for the CDR3: TGTGCCAGTAGTATTATGAGCGAGTACAATGAGCAGTTCTTC.

There are a few counts of this clonotype. The chain links TRBV7-2 to TRBJ2-2; D is uncertain. Trimming took off 5 bases at V and 5 bases at J, with 9 bases between the two ends. This CDR3 has 13 residues. Germline CDR1 and CDR2: SGHTA and FQGNSA. CDR3 bases: TGTGCCAGCAGCCCTGGGTGGACCGGGGAGCTGTTTTTT. It encodes CASSPGWTGELFF.

The chain joins TRBV12-3 or TRBV12-4 to TRBJ1-1; D remains unclear. This CDR3 comprises 11 residues. The ends were cut back, 4 bases at V and 5 bases at J, with 5 bases in the middle. The CDR3 DNA sequence: TGTGCCAGCAGTTCGGAAACTGAAGCTTTCTTT. It translates to CASSSETEAFF.

This clonotype was picked up one time. The chain links TRBV30 to TRBJ2-7; D is perhaps TRBD1 (5 bases). Looked up from germline, CDR1 is GTSNPN and CDR2 is SVGIG (reference sequence). The ends were cut back, 0 bases at V and 3 bases at J, with 12 bases in the middle. The CDR3 spans 14 residues. DNA for the CDR3: TGTGCCTGGAGTGTACCAGGGCGGAGCTACGAGCAGTACTTC. This sequence encodes CAWSVPGRSYEQYF.